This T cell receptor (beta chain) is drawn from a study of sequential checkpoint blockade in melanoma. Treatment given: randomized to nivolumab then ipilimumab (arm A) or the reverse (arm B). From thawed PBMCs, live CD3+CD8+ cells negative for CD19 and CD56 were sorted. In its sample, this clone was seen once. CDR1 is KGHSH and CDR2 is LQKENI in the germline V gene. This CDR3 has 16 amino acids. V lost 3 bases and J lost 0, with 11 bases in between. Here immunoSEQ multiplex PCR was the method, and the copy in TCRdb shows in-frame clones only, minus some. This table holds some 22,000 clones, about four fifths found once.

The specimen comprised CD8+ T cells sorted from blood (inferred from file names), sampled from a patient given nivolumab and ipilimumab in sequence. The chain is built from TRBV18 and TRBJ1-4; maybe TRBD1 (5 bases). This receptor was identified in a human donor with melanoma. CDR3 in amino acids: CASSPLDSSTNEKLFF. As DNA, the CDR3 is TGTGCCAGCTCACCCTTAGACAGCTCAACTAATGAAAAACTGTTTTTT.